The TCR beta chain described here comes from a study of blood T cell repertoires in COVID-19. Trimming stripped 10 bases from V and 9 bases from J, with 10 bases between. The CDR3 totals 10 residues. Germline V lookup: CDR1 LGHDT, CDR2 YNNKEL (reference sequence). Sequencing used immunoSEQ multiplex PCR; TCRdb keeps in-frame clones, though not all of them. The data show 300,000 to 400,000 clones, around 88% seen once. Sequencing was carried out using peripheral blood. This chain joins TRBV3-1 (or the pseudogene TRBV3-2) and TRBJ2-1, with TRBD1 as a possible D gene (5 bases). This receptor was taken from a young man with active or convalescent COVID-19. The CDR3 protein is CATGNTEQFF. In nucleotides, the CDR3 is TGTGCCACAGGGAACACTGAGCAGTTCTTC.